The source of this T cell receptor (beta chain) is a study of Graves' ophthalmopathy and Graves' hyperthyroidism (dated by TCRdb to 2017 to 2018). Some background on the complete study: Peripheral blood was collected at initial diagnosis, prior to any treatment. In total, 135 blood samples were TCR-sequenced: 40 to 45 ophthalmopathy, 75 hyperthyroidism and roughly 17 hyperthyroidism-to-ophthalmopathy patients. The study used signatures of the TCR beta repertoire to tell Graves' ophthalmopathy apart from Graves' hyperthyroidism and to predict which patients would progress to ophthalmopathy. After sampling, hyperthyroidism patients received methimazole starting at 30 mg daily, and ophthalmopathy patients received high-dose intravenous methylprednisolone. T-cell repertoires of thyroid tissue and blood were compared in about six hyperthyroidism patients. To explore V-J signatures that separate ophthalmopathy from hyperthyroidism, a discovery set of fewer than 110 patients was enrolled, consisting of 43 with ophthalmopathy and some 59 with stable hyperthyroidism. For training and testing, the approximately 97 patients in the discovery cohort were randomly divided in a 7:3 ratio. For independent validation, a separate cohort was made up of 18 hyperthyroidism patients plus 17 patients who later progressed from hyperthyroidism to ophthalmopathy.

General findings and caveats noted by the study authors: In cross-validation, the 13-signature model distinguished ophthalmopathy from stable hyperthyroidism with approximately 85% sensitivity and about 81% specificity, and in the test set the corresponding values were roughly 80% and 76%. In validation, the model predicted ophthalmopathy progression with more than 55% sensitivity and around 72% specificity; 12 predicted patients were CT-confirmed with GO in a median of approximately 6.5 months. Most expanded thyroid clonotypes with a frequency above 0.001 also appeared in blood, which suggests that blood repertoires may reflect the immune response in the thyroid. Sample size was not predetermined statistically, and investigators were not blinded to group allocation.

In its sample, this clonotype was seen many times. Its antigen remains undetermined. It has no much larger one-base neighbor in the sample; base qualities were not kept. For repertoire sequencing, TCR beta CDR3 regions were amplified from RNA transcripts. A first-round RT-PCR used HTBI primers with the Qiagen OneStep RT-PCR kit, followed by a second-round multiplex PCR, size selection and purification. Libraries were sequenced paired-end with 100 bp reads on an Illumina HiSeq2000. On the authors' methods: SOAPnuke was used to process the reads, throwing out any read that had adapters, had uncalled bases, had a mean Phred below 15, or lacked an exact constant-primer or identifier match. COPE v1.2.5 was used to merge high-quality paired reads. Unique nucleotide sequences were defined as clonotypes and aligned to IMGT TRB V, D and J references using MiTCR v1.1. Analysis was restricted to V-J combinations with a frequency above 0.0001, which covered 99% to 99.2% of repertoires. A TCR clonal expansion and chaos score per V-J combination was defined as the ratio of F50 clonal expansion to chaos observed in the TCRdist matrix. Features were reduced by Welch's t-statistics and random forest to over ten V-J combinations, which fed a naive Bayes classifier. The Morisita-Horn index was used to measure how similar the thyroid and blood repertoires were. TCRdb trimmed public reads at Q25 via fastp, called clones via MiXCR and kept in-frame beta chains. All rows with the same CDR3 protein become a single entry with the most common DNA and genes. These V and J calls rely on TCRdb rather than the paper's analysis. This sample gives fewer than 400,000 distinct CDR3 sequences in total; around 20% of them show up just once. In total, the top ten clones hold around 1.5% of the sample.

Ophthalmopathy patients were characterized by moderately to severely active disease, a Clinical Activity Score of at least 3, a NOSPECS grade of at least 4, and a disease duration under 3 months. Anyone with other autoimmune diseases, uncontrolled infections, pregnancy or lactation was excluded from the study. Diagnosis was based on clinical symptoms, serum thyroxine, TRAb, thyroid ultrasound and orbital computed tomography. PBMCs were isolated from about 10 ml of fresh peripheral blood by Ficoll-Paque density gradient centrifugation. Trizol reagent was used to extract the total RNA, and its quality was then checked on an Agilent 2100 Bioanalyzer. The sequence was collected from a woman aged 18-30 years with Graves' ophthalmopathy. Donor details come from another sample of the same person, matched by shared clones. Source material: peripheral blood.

The DNA is TGTGCCAGCAGCGTAAGATCCTTGCGGGGGGAGACCCAGTACTTC. Its amino acids are CASSVRSLRGETQYF. The V gene is TRBV9 and the J gene is TRBJ2-5, with 7 bases aligning to TRBD2. The cysteine opens and the phenylalanine closes a CDR3 of 15 amino acids. The sequence is cut down to CDR3 DNA, 45 bases in frame from base 1. Taken from the germline V gene, the CDR1 and CDR2 loops are SGDLS and YYNGEE. V trim: 1 base; J trim: 5 bases; unmatched bases: 8.